The sequence of this T cell receptor beta chain was determined in a study of a mutant IDH1 vaccine in newly diagnosed glioma. Study in general: Those enrolled had earlier been treated with radiotherapy, temozolomide, or both, mostly both.

The time point denotes: week 35, safety follow-up. Alongside topical imiquimod, each dose of vaccine comprised 300 ug of mutant IDH1 20-mer peptide. General study findings and limits: Patients showed vaccine-induced immune responses at a rate of roughly 93%.

Clones were sequenced by immunoSEQ multiplex PCR, and TCRdb holds only the in-frame ones, with some missing. There are 40,000 to 55,000 clones in the sample; more than 60% occur only once, and 6.5% to 7.5% lies in the top ten. About this clone: Its target is unknown.

The CDR3 has 13 residues. The germline V gene encodes CDR1 SGHNT and CDR2 YYREEE (reference sequence). The ends were cut back, 4 bases at V and 1 base at J, with 8 bases in the middle. The V and J genes are TRBV5-4 and TRBJ1-1; D might be TRBD1 (5 bases). This receptor was identified in a man in his forties with glioma. Sequencing was performed on PBMCs, taken from a glioma patient whose treatment included an IDH1 peptide vaccine. The CDR3 protein is CASSPTGNTEAFF. The CDR3 nucleotides read TGTGCCAGCAGCCCTACAGGGAACACTGAAGCTTTCTTT.